The table lists the clone carrying this T cell receptor beta chain with a count of one. The record originates from a study of blood T cell repertoires in COVID-19. Study summary: Sources were T cells, B-cell-depleted T cells, or PBMCs; the material itself was cDNA or gDNA.

Sequencing was performed with immunoSEQ multiplex PCR; in TCRdb, only in-frame clones are kept and a portion is missing. The sample has more than 60,000 clones, roughly 85% seen once. Per the germline V gene, CDR1 is SGHRS and CDR2 is YFSETQ. Germline trimming cut 5 bases from V and 0 bases from J; bases unmatched to any gene: 8. The CDR3 has 17 amino acids. The sequencing input was peripheral blood. This sequence was found in a human donor in a cohort sampled during active COVID-19. This sequence joins TRBV5-1 and TRBJ1-3; 10 positions match TRBD1. This chain's CDR3 is CASSRGTGEYSGNTIYF. The CDR3 DNA reads as TGCGCCAGCAGTCGTGGGACAGGGGAATACTCTGGAAACACCATATATTTT.